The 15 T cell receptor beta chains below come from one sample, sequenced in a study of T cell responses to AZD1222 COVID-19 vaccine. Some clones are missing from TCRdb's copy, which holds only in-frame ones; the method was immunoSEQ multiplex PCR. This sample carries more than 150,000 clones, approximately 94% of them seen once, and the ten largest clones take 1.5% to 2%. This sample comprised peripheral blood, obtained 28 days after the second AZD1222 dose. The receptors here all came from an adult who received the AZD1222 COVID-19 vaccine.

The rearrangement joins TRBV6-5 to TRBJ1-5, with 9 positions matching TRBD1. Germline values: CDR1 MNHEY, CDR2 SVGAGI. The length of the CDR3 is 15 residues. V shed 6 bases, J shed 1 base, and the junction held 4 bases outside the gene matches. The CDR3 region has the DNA TGTGCCAGCAGAGTACAGGGGGCGAGCAATCAGCCCCAGCATTTT. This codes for CASRVQGASNQPQHF.

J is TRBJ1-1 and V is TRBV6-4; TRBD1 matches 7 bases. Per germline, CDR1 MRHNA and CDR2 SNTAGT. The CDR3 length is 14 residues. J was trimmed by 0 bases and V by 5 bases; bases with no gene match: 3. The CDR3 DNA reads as TGTGCCAGCAGTCCACAGGGGATGAACACTGAAGCTTTCTTT. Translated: CASSPQGMNTEAFF.

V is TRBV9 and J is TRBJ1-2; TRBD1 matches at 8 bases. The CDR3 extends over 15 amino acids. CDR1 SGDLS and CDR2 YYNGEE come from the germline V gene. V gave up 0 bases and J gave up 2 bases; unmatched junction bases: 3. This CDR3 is CASSVGHRGNYGYTF. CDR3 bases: TGTGCCAGCAGCGTAGGCCACAGGGGGAACTATGGCTACACCTTC.

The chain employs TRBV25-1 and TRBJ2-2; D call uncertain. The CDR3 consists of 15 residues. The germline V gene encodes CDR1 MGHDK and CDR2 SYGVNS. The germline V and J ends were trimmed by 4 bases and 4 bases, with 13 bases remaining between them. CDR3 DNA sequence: TGTGCCAGCAGTGCTAGATCCCACGCCACCGGGGAGCTGTTTTTT. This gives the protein CASSARSHATGELFF.

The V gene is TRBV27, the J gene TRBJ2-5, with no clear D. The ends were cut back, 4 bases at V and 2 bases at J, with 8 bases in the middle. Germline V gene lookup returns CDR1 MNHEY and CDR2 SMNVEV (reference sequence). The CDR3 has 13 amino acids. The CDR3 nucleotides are TGTGCCAGCAGTTCGACATCTCAAGAGACCCAGTACTTC. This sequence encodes CASSSTSQETQYF.

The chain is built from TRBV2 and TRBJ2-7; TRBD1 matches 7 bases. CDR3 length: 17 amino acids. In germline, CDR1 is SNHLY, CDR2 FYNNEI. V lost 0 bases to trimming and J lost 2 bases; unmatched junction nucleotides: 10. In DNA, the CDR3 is TGTGCCAGCAGTGAAGCCTTCGGCCCCGGGACAGCCTACGAGCAGTACTTC. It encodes CASSEAFGPGTAYEQYF.

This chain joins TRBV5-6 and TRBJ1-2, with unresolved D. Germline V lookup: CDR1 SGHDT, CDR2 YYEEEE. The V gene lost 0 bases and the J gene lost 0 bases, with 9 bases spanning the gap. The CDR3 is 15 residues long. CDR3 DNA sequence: TGTGCCAGCAGCTTGGTCCAGGACCCTAACTATGGCTACACCTTC. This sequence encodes CASSLVQDPNYGYTF.

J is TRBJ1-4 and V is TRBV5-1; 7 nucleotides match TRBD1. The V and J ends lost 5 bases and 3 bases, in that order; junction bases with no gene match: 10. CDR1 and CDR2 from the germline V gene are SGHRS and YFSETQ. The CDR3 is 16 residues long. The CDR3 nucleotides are TGCGCCAGCAGGGTAACCACAGGGGTGGCTAATGAAAAACTGTTTTTT. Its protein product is CASRVTTGVANEKLFF.

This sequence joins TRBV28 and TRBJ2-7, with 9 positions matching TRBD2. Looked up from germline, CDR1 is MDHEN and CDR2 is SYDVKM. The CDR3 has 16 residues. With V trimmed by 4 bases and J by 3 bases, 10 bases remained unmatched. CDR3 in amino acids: CASSSSTSGWNYEQYF. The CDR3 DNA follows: TGTGCCAGCAGTTCCAGCACTAGCGGGTGGAACTACGAGCAGTACTTC.

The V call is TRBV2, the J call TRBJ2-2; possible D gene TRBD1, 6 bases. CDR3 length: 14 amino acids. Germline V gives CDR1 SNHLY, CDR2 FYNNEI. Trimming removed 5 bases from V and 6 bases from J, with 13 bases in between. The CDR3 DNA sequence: TGTGCCAGCAGTCGTCAGGGGCTCCCCGGGGAGCTGTTTTTT. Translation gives CASSRQGLPGELFF.

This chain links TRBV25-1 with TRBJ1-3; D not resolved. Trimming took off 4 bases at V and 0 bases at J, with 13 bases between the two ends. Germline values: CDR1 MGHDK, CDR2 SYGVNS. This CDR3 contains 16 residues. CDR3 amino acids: CASSVHGTSSGNTIYF. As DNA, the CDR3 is TGTGCCAGCAGTGTGCACGGAACGAGCTCTGGAAACACCATATATTTT.

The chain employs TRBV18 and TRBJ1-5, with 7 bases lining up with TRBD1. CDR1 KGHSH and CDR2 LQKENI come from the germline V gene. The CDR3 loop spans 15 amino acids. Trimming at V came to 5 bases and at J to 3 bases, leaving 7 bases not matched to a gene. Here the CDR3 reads CASSTGQDINQPQHF. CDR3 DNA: TGTGCCAGCTCAACTGGACAGGATATCAATCAGCCCCAGCATTTT.

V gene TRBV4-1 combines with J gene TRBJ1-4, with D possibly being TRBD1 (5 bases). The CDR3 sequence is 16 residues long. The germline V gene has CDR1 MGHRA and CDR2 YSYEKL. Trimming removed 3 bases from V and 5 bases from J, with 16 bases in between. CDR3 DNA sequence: TGCGCCAGCAGCCAGAATCCGGGACGGGGGAATGAAAAACTGTTTTTT. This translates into CASSQNPGRGNEKLFF.

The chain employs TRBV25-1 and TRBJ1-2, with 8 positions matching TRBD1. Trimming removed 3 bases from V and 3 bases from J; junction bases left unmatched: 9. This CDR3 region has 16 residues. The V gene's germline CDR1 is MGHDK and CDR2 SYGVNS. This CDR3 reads CASSDPVDRVHYGYTF. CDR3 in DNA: TGTGCCAGCAGTGATCCGGTGGACAGGGTGCACTATGGCTACACCTTC.

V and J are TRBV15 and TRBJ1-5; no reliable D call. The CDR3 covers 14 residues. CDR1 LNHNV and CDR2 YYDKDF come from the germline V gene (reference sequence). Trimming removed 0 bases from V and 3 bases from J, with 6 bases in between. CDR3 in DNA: TGTGCCACCAGCAGAGACAGGCACAATCAGCCCCAGCATTTT. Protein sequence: CATSRDRHNQPQHF.